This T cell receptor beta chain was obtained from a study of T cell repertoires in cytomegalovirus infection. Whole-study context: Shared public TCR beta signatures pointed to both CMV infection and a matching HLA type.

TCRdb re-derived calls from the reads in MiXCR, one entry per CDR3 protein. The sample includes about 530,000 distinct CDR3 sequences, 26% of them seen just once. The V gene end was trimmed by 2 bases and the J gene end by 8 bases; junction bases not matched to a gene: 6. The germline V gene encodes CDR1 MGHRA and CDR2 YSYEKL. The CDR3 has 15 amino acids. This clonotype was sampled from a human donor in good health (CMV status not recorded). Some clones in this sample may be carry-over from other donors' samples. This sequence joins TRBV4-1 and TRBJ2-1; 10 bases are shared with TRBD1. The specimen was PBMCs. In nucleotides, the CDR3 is TGCGCCAGCAGCCAACGACAGGGGGCCGGCCATGAGCAGTTCTTC. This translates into CASSQRQGAGHEQFF.